This TCR beta chain was documented in a study of Ad26.COV2.S vaccination and SARS-CoV-2 variants. On the study more broadly: Intramuscularly, Ad26.COV2.S was given either once or twice, 56 days apart. Findings and limits, study-wide: Vaccinees reportedly had broad spike-specific CD8+ and CD4+ T cell responses. Non-spike TCR breadth did not differ much between vaccine and placebo recipients.

Concerning this clone itself: Its antigen remains unidentified.

The V and J ends lost 3 bases and 0 bases respectively, with 19 bases between them. The CDR3 spans 19 residues. CDR1 is KGHDR and CDR2 is SFDVKD in the germline V gene. The protocol was immunoSEQ multiplex PCR, while the TCRdb copy is restricted to in-frame clones and leaves out a portion. The table lists around 450,000 clones, around nine tenths of them singletons, with 3.5% to 4% in the top ten. Treatment indicated: 15 to 20 received Ad26.COV2.S at low or high dose, single or two shots; about five received placebo; per-sample allocation not given. It was on day 63 after the first vaccine or placebo injection that samples were taken. Adults aged 18-55 years in Boston included the donor.

This chain connects TRBV24-1 to TRBJ2-2; the D is unclear. The sequence was obtained from a person aged 18-60 years who received the Ad26.COV2.S COVID-19 vaccine or a placebo. This specimen consisted of peripheral blood, obtained in a trial of Ad26.COV2.S vaccine versus placebo. CDR3 DNA: TGTGCCACCAGTGATACCGGCTATAACCCTTGGGCGAACACCGGGGAGCTGTTTTTT. This encodes CATSDTGYNPWANTGELFF.